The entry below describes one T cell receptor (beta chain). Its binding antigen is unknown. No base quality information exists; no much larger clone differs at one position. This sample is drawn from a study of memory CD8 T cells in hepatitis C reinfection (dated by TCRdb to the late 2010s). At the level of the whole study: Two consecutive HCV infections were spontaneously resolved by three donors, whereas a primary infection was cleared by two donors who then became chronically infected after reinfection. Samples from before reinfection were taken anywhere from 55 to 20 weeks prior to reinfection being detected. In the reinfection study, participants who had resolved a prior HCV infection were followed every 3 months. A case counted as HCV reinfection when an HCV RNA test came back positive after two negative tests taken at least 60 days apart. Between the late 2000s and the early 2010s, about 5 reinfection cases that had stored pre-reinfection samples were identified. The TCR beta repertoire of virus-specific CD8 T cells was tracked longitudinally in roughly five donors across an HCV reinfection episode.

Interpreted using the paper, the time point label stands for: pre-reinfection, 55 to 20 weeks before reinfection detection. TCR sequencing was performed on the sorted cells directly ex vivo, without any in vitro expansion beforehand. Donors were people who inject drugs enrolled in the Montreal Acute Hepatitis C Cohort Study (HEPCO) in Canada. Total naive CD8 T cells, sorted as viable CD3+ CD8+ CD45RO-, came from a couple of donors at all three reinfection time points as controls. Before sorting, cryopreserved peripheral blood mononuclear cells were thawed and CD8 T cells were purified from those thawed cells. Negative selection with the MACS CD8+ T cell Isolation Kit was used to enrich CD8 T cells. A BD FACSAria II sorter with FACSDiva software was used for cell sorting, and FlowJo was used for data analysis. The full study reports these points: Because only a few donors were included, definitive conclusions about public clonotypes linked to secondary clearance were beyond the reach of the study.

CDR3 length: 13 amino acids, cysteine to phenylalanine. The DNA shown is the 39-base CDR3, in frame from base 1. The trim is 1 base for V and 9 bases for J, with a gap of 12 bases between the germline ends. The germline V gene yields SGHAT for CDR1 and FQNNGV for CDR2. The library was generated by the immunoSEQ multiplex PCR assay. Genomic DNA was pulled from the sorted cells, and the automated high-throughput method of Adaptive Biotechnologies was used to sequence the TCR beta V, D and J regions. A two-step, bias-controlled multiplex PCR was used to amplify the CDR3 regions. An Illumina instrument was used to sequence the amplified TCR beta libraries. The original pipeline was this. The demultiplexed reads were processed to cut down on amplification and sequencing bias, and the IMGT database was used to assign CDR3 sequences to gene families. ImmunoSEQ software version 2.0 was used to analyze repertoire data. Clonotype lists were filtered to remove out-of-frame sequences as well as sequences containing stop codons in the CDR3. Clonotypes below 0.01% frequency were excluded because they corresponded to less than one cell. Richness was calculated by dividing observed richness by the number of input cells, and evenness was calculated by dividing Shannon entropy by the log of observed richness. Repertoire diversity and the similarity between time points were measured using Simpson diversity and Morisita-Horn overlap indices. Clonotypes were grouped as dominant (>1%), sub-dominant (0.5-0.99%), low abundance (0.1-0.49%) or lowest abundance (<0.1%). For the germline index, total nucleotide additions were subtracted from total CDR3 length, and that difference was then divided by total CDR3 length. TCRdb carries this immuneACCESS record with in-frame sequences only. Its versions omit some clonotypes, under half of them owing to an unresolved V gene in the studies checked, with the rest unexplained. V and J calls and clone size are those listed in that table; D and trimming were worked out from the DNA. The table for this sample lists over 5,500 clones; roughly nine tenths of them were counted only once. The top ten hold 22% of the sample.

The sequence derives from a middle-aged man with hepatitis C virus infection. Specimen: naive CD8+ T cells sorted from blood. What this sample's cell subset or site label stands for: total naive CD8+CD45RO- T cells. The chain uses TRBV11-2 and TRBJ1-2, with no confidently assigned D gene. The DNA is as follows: TGTGCCAGCAGCTTAGCCCTCCCCGGGAGCTACACCTTC. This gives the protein CASSLALPGSYTF.